What follows is one TCR beta chain and its context. The data were obtained in a study of CD8 T cells in ankylosing spondylitis. The CDR3 covers 16 residues. V shed 7 bases and J 2 bases; nucleotides not matched to a gene: 11. TCRdb itself ran the 5' RACE reads through MiXCR, one entry per CDR3 protein. The data contain 150,000 to 200,000 distinct CDR3 sequences, roughly 31% of them seen just once; the ten biggest clones take up 6%. Material for sequencing was synovial fluid, either unsorted or a sorted T cell fraction (not recorded which). The V gene is TRBV12-3 or TRBV12-4, the J gene TRBJ2-3; 8 nucleotides align to TRBD2. The sequence derives from a male donor with ankylosing spondylitis. CDR3 DNA: TGTGCCAGCATCCTGAGGGGCGGGGGGCCCACAGATACGCAGTATTTT. It is translated as CASILRGGGPTDTQYF.